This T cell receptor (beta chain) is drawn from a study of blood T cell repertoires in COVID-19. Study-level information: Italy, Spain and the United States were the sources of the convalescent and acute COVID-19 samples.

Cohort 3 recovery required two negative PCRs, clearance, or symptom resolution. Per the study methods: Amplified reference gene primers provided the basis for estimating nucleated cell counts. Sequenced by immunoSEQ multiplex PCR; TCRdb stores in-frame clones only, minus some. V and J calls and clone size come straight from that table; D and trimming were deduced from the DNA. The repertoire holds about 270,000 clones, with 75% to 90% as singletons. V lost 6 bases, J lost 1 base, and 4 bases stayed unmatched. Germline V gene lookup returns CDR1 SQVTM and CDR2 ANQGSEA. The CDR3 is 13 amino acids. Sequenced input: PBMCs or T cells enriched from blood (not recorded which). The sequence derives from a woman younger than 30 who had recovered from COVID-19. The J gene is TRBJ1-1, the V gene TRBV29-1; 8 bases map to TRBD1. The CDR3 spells CSVLGTGNTEAFF. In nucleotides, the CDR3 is TGCAGCGTCTTAGGGACAGGGAACACTGAAGCTTTCTTT.